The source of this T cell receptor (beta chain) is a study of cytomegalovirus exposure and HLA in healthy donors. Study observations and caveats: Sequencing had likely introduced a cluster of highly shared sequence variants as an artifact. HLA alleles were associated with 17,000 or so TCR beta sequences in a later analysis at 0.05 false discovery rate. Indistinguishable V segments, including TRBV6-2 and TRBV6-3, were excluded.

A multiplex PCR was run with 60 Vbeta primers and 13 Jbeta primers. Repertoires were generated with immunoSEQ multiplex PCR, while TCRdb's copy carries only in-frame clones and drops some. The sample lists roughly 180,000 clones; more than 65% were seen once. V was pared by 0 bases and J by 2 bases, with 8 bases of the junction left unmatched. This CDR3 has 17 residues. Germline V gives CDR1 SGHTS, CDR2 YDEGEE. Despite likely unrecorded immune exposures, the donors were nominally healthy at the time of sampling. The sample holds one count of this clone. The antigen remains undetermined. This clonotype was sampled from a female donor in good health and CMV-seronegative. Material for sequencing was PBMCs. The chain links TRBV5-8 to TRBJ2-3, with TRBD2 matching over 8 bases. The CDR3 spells CASSLERGGLVTDTQYF. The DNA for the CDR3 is TGTGCCAGCAGCTTGGAACGGGGGGGTCTCGTCACAGATACGCAGTATTTT.